This T cell receptor beta chain was observed in a study of T cells after yellow fever vaccination. MiXCR was run by TCRdb on the 5' RACE reads, yielding one entry per CDR3 protein. This sample has hundreds of thousands of distinct CDR3 sequences, with 8.7% found just once. CDR3 length: 14 amino acids. Deletions cut 5 bases from V and 3 bases from J, with 14 bases between. Germline CDR1 is SGHTA and CDR2 is FQGNSA. General observations from the study: Abundant clonotypes (contaminants from the bulk population) could be present in FACS-sorted repertoires.

Worth noting for this clonotype: Its antigen is not identified.

The origin of this receptor is a man aged 18 to 30 who received the YFV17D yellow fever vaccine. This chain connects TRBV7-2 to TRBJ2-7; D not certain. The sample was PBMCs, taken on the day of the first yellow fever vaccination. CDR3 sequence: CASSPVGIRYEQYF. For the CDR3, the DNA is TGTGCCAGCAGCCCCGTGGGGATACGCTACGAGCAGTACTTC.